Following are 3 T cell receptor beta chains from one sample sequenced in a study of graft-versus-host responses after intestinal transplantation. Investigators treated the graft tissue so that it released intraepithelial and lamina propria lymphocytes. The repertoire was sequenced with immunoSEQ multiplex PCR; TCRdb's copy has only in-frame clones and lacks some. The table records fewer than 300 clones, under 80% of them present only once. Sequences were derived from ileum tissue, sampled after intestinal transplantation. The receptors here all came from a human patient who received an intestinal transplant, so some T cells may come from the graft donor.

This clone came up once. The chain combines TRBV8-2 with TRBJ2-6; the table assigns TRBD1, which was not confirmed against the DNA. TRBV8-2 is described as a pseudogene. The CDR3 consists of 17 residues. This chain's CDR3 is CGRPIKITQSRANVLTF. The CDR3 DNA is TGTGGCAGGCCGATAAAGATAACACAAAGTCGGGCCAACGTCCTGACTTTC.

In nucleotides, the CDR3 is TGTGCCAGCAGCTGGGACAGGGATCTCGGGGAGCAGTTCTTC. Amino acids: CASSWDRDLGEQFF. J is TRBJ2-1 and V is TRBV5-4; 9 bases are shared with TRBD1. V trimming: 3 bases; J trimming: 10 bases; junction bases outside the gene matches: 8. CDR3 size: 14 residues. Germline-derived CDR1 and CDR2 are SGHNT and YYREEE (reference sequence).

Remarks on this clone: At one end, the junction sequence differs from germline, possibly due to a read error. This chain uses TRBV29-1 with TRBJ1-1; the D gene is possibly TRBD1 (6 bases). The length of the CDR3 is 12 residues. Germline CDR1 is SQVTM and CDR2 is ANQGSEA. CDR3 in DNA: TGCAGCGTATTCAGGGGATACACTGCAGCTTCCTTT. Translation gives CSVFRGYTAASF.